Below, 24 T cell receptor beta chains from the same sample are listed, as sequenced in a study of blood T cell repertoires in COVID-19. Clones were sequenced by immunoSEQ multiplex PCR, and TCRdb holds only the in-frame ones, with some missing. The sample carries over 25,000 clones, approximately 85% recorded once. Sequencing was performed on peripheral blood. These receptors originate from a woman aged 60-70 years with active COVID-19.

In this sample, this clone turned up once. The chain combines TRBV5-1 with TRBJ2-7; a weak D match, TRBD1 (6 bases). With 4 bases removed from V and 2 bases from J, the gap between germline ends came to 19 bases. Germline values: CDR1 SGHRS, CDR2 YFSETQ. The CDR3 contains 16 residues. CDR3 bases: TGCGCCAGCAGCCTAGTGGACAGTCGGATCACCTACGAGCAGTACTTC. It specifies CASSLVDSRITYEQYF.

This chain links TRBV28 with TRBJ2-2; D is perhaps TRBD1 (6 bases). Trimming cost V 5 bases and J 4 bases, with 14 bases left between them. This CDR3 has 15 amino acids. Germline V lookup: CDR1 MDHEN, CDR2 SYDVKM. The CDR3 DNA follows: TGTGCCAGCAGTATCAGGGGATGGGGCACCGGGGAGCTGTTTTTT. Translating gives CASSIRGWGTGELFF.

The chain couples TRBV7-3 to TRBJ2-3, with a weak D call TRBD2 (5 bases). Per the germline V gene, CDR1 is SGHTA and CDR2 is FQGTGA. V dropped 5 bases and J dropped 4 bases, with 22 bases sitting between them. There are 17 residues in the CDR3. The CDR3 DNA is TGTGCCAGCAGCCCTACTAGGATACGGGCTCAACCAGATACGCAGTATTTT. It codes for CASSPTRIRAQPDTQYF.

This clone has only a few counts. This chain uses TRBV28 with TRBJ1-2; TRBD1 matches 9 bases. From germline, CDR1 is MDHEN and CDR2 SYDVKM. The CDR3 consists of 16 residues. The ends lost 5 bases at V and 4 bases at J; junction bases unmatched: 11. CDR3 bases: TGTGCCAGCAGTCCCTCACAGGGGGCGCCACTCTATGGCTACACCTTC. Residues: CASSPSQGAPLYGYTF.

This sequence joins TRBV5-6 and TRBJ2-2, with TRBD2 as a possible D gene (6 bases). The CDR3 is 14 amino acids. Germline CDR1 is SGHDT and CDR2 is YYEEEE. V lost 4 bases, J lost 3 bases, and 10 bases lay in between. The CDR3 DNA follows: TGTGCCAGCAGCAGGGGACTTTACACCGGGGAGCTGTTTTTT. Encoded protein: CASSRGLYTGELFF.

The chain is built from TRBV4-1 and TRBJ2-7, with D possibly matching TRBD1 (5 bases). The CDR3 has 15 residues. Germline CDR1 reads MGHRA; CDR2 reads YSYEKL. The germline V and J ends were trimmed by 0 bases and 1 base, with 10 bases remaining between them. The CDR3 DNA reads TGCGCCAGCAGCCAAGATCAGGGTGTTTCCTACGAGCAGTACTTC. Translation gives CASSQDQGVSYEQYF.

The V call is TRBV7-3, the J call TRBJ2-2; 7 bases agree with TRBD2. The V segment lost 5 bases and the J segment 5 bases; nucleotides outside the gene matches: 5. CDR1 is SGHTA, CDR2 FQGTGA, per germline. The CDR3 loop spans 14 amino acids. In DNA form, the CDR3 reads TGTGCCAGCAGCACTGGGACTACGACCGGGGAGCTGTTTTTT. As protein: CASSTGTTTGELFF.

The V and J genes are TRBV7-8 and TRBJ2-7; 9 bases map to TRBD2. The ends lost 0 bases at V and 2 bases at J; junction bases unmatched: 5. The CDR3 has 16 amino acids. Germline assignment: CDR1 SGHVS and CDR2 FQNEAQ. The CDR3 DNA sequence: TGTGCCAGCAGCTTAGCGCGGCCTAGCGGGGCCTACGAGCAGTACTTC. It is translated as CASSLARPSGAYEQYF.

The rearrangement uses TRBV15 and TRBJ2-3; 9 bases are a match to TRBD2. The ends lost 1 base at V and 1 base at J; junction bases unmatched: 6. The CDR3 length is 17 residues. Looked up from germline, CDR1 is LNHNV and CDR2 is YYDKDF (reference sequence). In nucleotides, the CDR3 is TGTGCCACCAGCAGAGGGGGAGGCGGGAGGGGCACAGATACGCAGTATTTT. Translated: CATSRGGGGRGTDTQYF.

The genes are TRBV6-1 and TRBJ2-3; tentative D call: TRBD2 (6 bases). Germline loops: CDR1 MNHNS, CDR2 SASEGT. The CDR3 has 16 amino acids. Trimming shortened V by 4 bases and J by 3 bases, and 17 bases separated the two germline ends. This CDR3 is CASSGGMARGTDTQYF. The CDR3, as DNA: TGTGCCAGCAGTGGGGGTATGGCGCGGGGAACAGATACGCAGTATTTT.

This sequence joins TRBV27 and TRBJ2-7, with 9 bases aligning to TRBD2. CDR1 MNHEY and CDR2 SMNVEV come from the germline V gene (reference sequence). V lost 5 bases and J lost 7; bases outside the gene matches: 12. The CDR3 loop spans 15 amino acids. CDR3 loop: CASSVSGSSSIEQYF. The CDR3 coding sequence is TGTGCCAGCAGTGTTAGCGGGAGTTCCTCTATAGAGCAGTACTTC.

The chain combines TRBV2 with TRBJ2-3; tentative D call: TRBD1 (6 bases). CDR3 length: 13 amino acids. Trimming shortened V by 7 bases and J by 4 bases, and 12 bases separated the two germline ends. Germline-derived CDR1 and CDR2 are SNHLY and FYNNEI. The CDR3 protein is CASMPYRADTQYF. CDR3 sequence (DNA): TGTGCCAGCATGCCCTACAGGGCAGATACGCAGTATTTT.

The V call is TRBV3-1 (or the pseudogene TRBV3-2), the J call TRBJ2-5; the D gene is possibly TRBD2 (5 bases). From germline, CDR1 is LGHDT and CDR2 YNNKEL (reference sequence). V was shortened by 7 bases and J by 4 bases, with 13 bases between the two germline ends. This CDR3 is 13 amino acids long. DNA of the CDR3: TGTGCCAGCACCCGGGGAGCCGGAGAGACCCAGTACTTC. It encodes CASTRGAGETQYF.

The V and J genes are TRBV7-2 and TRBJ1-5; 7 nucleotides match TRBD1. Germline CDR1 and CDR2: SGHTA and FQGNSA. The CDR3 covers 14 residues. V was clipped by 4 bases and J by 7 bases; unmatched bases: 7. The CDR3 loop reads CASSSGQVGQPQHF. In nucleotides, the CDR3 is TGTGCCAGCAGCTCCGGACAGGTTGGACAGCCCCAGCATTTT.

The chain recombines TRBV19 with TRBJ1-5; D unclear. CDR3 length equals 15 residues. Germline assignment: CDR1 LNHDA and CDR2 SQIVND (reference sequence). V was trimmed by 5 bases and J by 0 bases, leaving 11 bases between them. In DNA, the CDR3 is TGTGCCAGTAGTCCAGATATCAATAGCAATCAGCCCCAGCATTTT. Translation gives CASSPDINSNQPQHF. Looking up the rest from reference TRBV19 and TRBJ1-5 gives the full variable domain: DGGITQSPKYLFRKEGQNVTLSCEQNLNHDAMYWYRQDPGQGLRLIYYSQIVNDFQKGDIAEGYSVSREKKESFPLTVTSAQKNPTAFYLCASSPDINSNQPQHFGDGTRLSIL.

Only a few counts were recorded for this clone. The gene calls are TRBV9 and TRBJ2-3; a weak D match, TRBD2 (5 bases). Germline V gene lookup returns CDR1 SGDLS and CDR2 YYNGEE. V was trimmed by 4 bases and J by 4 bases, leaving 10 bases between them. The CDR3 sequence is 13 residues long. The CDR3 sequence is CASSPIGADTQYF. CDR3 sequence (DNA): TGTGCCAGCAGCCCCATCGGGGCAGATACGCAGTATTTT.

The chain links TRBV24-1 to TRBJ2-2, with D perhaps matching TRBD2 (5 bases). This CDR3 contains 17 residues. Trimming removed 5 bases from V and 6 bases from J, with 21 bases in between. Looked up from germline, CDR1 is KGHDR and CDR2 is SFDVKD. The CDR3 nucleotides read TGTGCCACCAGTGCAGAGGGCTCCCTATCTTGGCCCGGGGAGCTGTTTTTT. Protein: CATSAEGSLSWPGELFF.

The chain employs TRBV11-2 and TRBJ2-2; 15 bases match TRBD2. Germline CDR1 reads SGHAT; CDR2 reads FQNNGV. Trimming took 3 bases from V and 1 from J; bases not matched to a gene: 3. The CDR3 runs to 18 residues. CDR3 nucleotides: TGTGCCAGCAGCTTCGGACTAGCGGGAGGGTTGAACACCGGGGAGCTGTTTTTT. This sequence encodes CASSFGLAGGLNTGELFF.

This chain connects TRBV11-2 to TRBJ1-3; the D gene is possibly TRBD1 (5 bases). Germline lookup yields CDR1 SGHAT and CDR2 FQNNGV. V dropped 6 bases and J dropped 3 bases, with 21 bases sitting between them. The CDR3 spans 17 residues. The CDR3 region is CASSSTEGLMLGNTIYF. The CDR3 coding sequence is TGTGCCAGCAGTTCCACGGAGGGGCTGATGCTTGGAAACACCATATATTTT.

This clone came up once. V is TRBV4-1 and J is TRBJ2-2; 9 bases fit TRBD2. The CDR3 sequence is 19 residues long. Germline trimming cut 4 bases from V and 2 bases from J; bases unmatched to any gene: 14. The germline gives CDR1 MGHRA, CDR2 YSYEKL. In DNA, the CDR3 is TGCGCCAGCAGCCTACTCTTCATAGCGGGGGACATTAACACCGGGGAGCTGTTTTTT. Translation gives CASSLLFIAGDINTGELFF.

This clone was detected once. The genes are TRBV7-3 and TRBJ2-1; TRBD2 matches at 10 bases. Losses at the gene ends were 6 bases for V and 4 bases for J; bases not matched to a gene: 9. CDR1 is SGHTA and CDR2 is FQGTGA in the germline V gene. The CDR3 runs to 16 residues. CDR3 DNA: TGTGCCAGCAGATCCTCTAGCGGGAGTTCTTACAATGAGCAGTTCTTC. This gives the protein CASRSSSGSSYNEQFF.

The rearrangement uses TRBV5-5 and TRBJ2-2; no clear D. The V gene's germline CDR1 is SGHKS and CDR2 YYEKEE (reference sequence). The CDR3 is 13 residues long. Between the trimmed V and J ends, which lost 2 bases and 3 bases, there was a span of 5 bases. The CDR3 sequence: CASSFFDTGELFF. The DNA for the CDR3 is TGTGCCAGCAGCTTCTTCGACACCGGGGAGCTGTTTTTT.

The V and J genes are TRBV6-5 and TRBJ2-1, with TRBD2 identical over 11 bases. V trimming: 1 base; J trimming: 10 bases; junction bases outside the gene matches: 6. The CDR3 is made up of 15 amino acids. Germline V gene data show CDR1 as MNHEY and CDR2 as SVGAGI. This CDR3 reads CASSYLAGGPREQFF. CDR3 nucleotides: TGTGCCAGCAGTTACTTAGCGGGAGGGCCACGGGAGCAGTTCTTC.

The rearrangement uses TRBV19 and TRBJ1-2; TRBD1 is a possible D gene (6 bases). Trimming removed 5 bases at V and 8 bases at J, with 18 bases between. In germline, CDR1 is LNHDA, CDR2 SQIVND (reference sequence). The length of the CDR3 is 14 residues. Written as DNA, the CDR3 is TGTGCCAGTAGTTTAAGTAACAGGGCGATCGGCTACACCTTC. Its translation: CASSLSNRAIGYTF.